Listed below are T cell receptor beta chains from one sample, sequenced in a study of T cell changes during pregnancy in multiple sclerosis. The repertoire was sequenced with immunoSEQ multiplex PCR; TCRdb's copy has only in-frame clones and lacks some. Among some 64,000 clones listed, 80% to 95% were seen once. The input for sequencing was peripheral blood, taken in the first trimester of pregnancy. Receptor source: a female donor with multiple sclerosis, enrolled in a pregnancy study. The CDR3 runs from the conserved cysteine through the conserved F or W. Each record gives: CDR3 DNA, CDR3 protein, clone size, CDR3 length, V gene, D gene, J gene. The D gene is left open where the match is weak. Size is omitted from some rows. Given values are once, few, many or a class for expanded clones.

cdr3_nt: TGTGCCAGCAGCCGGACAGGGGGCTTAAGGACTGAAGCTTTCTTT
cdr3_aa: CASSRTGGLRTEAFF
clone_size: .
cdr3_length: 15
v_call: TRBV14
d_call: TRBD1
j_call: TRBJ1-1

cdr3_nt: TGTGCCATCAGTGATAATGGGAGGGACCATACGCAGTATTTT
cdr3_aa: CAISDNGRDHTQYF
clone_size: .
cdr3_length: 14
v_call: TRBV10-3
d_call: TRBD2
j_call: TRBJ2-3

cdr3_nt: TGTGCCAGCAGGGGGGCGGTGAACACCGGGGAGCTGTTTTTT
cdr3_aa: CASRGAVNTGELFF
clone_size: .
cdr3_length: 14
v_call: TRBV2
d_call: .
j_call: TRBJ2-2

cdr3_nt: TGCAGCGCTGGACAGGGTAGAGGCGAGCAGTACTTC
cdr3_aa: CSAGQGRGEQYF
clone_size: .
cdr3_length: 12
v_call: TRBV29-1
d_call: TRBD1
j_call: TRBJ2-7

cdr3_nt: TGTGCCAGCAGTGGACAGGGGGTCTATAATTCACCCCTCCACTTT
cdr3_aa: CASSGQGVYNSPLHF
clone_size: .
cdr3_length: 15
v_call: TRBV2
d_call: TRBD1
j_call: TRBJ1-6

cdr3_nt: TGCGCCAGCAGCTTGGTGGACTTCTTCAATGAGCAGTTCTTC
cdr3_aa: CASSLVDFFNEQFF
clone_size: .
cdr3_length: 14
v_call: TRBV5-1
d_call: .
j_call: TRBJ2-1

cdr3_nt: TGTGCCAGCAGTTTACCCCCCCCTGGCAGGGTCTACGAGCAGTACTTC
cdr3_aa: CASSLPPPGRVYEQYF
clone_size: .
cdr3_length: 16
v_call: TRBV27
d_call: .
j_call: TRBJ2-7

cdr3_nt: TGTGCCTCTGGGACAGGGGGCCCCGCTTCGAGAGCTGGTGAAGCTTTCTTT
cdr3_aa: CASGTGGPASRAGEAFF
clone_size: .
cdr3_length: 17
v_call: TRBV2
d_call: TRBD1
j_call: TRBJ1-1

cdr3_nt: TGTGCCTGGAGTTCCGACAGGGGCCTCCCTTTCGGGAACGAGCAGTACTTC
cdr3_aa: CAWSSDRGLPFGNEQYF
clone_size: .
cdr3_length: 17
v_call: TRBV30
d_call: TRBD1
j_call: TRBJ2-7

cdr3_nt: TGTGCCAGCAGTTTACGGGTAGCGGGAGTTTTCTACGAGCAGTACTTC
cdr3_aa: CASSLRVAGVFYEQYF
clone_size: .
cdr3_length: 16
v_call: TRBV27
d_call: TRBD2
j_call: TRBJ2-7

cdr3_nt: TGTGCCAGCAGCAGACGGGGCTATGGCTACACCTTC
cdr3_aa: CASSRRGYGYTF
clone_size: .
cdr3_length: 12
v_call: TRBV13
d_call: .
j_call: TRBJ1-2

cdr3_nt: TGTGCCAGCAGCTTAATGGCAGGGGGTGACACCGGGGAGCTGTTTTTT
cdr3_aa: CASSLMAGGDTGELFF
clone_size: .
cdr3_length: 16
v_call: TRBV7-3
d_call: TRBD1
j_call: TRBJ2-2

cdr3_nt: TGTGCCAGCAGCCAATCCGGGGGACCCAACTATGGCTACACCTTC
cdr3_aa: CASSQSGGPNYGYTF
clone_size: .
cdr3_length: 15
v_call: TRBV7-9
d_call: .
j_call: TRBJ1-2

cdr3_nt: TGTGCCAGCAGCGCGCGACAGGGGGTGAACACTGAAGCTTTCTTT
cdr3_aa: CASSARQGVNTEAFF
clone_size: .
cdr3_length: 15
v_call: TRBV7-9
d_call: TRBD1
j_call: TRBJ1-1

cdr3_nt: TGTGCCAGCAGCTTATATACATCCGAAGCTTTCTTT
cdr3_aa: CASSLYTSEAFF
clone_size: .
cdr3_length: 12
v_call: TRBV7-9
d_call: .
j_call: TRBJ1-1

cdr3_nt: TGTGCCAGCAGCGGGCGGGATGGCTACACCTTC
cdr3_aa: CASSGRDGYTF
clone_size: .
cdr3_length: 11
v_call: TRBV9
d_call: .
j_call: TRBJ1-2

cdr3_nt: TGTGCCAGCACCCGGTTGGGTCCGGGGTACGAAGACACCTTC
cdr3_aa: CASTRLGPGYEDTF
clone_size: .
cdr3_length: 14
v_call: TRBV6-1
d_call: .
j_call: TRBJ1-2

cdr3_nt: TGTGCCAGCAGTGAGACCGGGACTAGCACAGATACGCAGTATTTT
cdr3_aa: CASSETGTSTDTQYF
clone_size: .
cdr3_length: 15
v_call: TRBV6-1
d_call: .
j_call: TRBJ2-3

cdr3_nt: TGCGCCAGCAGCTTTGGGGGGGGGTCCTACAATGAGCAGTTCTTC
cdr3_aa: CASSFGGGSYNEQFF
clone_size: .
cdr3_length: 15
v_call: TRBV5-1
d_call: TRBD2
j_call: TRBJ2-1

cdr3_nt: TGTGCCAGCAGCCAAGATCAGGGGGCCCATCAGCCCCAGCATTTT
cdr3_aa: CASSQDQGAHQPQHF
clone_size: .
cdr3_length: 15
v_call: TRBV4-2
d_call: TRBD1
j_call: TRBJ1-5

cdr3_nt: TGTGCCAGCAGCTCCACCACCGGGGGAGTAGAAAAACTGTTTTTT
cdr3_aa: CASSSTTGGVEKLFF
clone_size: .
cdr3_length: 15
v_call: TRBV7-6
d_call: .
j_call: TRBJ1-4

cdr3_nt: TGTGCCAGCAGCTCCCCCGTAAACTACGAGCAGTACTTC
cdr3_aa: CASSSPVNYEQYF
clone_size: .
cdr3_length: 13
v_call: TRBV5-5
d_call: .
j_call: TRBJ2-7

cdr3_nt: TGTGCCAGCAGTCCGACTAGCGGCCGCCGGGCCCAGTACTTC
cdr3_aa: CASSPTSGRRAQYF
clone_size: .
cdr3_length: 14
v_call: TRBV6-5
d_call: TRBD2
j_call: TRBJ2-5

cdr3_nt: TGTGCCAGCAGCTTGCTACAGGGGGTCGCGCAGTATTTT
cdr3_aa: CASSLLQGVAQYF
clone_size: .
cdr3_length: 13
v_call: TRBV5-6
d_call: TRBD1
j_call: TRBJ2-3

cdr3_nt: TGTGCCAGCAGCCCCCGGACAGGGGTGAACACTGAAGCTTTCTTT
cdr3_aa: CASSPRTGVNTEAFF
clone_size: .
cdr3_length: 15
v_call: TRBV7-2
d_call: TRBD1
j_call: TRBJ1-1

cdr3_nt: TGTGCCACCAGCAGAGAACTAGCGGCGAACACCGGGGAGCTGTTTTTT
cdr3_aa: CATSRELAANTGELFF
clone_size: .
cdr3_length: 16
v_call: TRBV15
d_call: TRBD2
j_call: TRBJ2-2

cdr3_nt: TGTGCCAGCAATCCGGGACAGGGGTTTGGCTACACCTTC
cdr3_aa: CASNPGQGFGYTF
clone_size: few
cdr3_length: 13
v_call: TRBV6-5
d_call: TRBD1
j_call: TRBJ1-2

cdr3_nt: TGTGCCAGCTCGACGGCCAGGACGAACACCGGGGAGCTGTTTTTT
cdr3_aa: CASSTARTNTGELFF
clone_size: .
cdr3_length: 15
v_call: TRBV6-5
d_call: .
j_call: TRBJ2-2

cdr3_nt: TGTGCCAGCAGTCTCCGGGACAGGGACGCCCAGACAAACACCGGGGAGCTGTTTTTT
cdr3_aa: CASSLRDRDAQTNTGELFF
clone_size: .
cdr3_length: 19
v_call: TRBV9
d_call: TRBD1
j_call: TRBJ2-2

cdr3_nt: TGTGCCAGCAGCTTTCAGCGGGGTACGAGCGAGCAGTACTTC
cdr3_aa: CASSFQRGTSEQYF
clone_size: .
cdr3_length: 14
v_call: TRBV27
d_call: TRBD2
j_call: TRBJ2-7

cdr3_nt: TGTGCCAGCTCCCGGACAGGGACAGATACGCAGTATTTT
cdr3_aa: CASSRTGTDTQYF
clone_size: .
cdr3_length: 13
v_call: TRBV18
d_call: TRBD1
j_call: TRBJ2-3

cdr3_nt: TGTGCCAGCAGTCTTACTTTGCGGGACTCTCTGATTTCTCAGCCCCAGCATTTT
cdr3_aa: CASSLTLRDSLISQPQHF
clone_size: .
cdr3_length: 18
v_call: TRBV5-6
d_call: .
j_call: TRBJ1-5

cdr3_nt: TGTGCCAGCTCACCAAGGGACCAGGGGAGTCATGAAAAACTGTTTTTT
cdr3_aa: CASSPRDQGSHEKLFF
clone_size: once
cdr3_length: 16
v_call: TRBV18
d_call: .
j_call: TRBJ1-4

cdr3_nt: TGTGCCAGCTCGTCGGGACAGGGGGGACCCTACGAGCAGTACTTC
cdr3_aa: CASSSGQGGPYEQYF
clone_size: .
cdr3_length: 15
v_call: TRBV18
d_call: TRBD1
j_call: TRBJ2-7

cdr3_nt: TGTGCCACCAGCAGAGAAGGACAGTTCTATGGCTACACCTTC
cdr3_aa: CATSREGQFYGYTF
clone_size: .
cdr3_length: 14
v_call: TRBV15
d_call: .
j_call: TRBJ1-2

cdr3_nt: TGTGCCAGCAGCTTAGTTTCAGGCTCTAGCACAGATACGCAGTATTTT
cdr3_aa: CASSLVSGSSTDTQYF
clone_size: once
cdr3_length: 16
v_call: TRBV7-8
d_call: .
j_call: TRBJ2-3

cdr3_nt: TGCGCCAGCAGCCACCCTGTCCGGGACAGCGCAAATGAGCAGTTCTTC
cdr3_aa: CASSHPVRDSANEQFF
clone_size: .
cdr3_length: 16
v_call: TRBV4-1
d_call: TRBD1
j_call: TRBJ2-1

cdr3_nt: TGTGCCAGCAGTTTTGGGAACAGGGGCACTGAAGCTTTCTTT
cdr3_aa: CASSFGNRGTEAFF
clone_size: .
cdr3_length: 14
v_call: TRBV27
d_call: TRBD1
j_call: TRBJ1-1